These 6 T cell receptor beta chains came from one sample sequenced in a study of technical replicates of blood from several donors. The data were produced by immunoSEQ multiplex PCR, yet TCRdb's version contains in-frame clones alone and is incomplete. The table records roughly 100,000 clones, 95% to 97% of them present only once. Specimen: T cells isolated from PBMCs. The receptors were gathered from a human donor in good health.

The chain uses TRBV6-5 and TRBJ1-2; D is undetermined. The CDR3 runs to 14 residues. CDR1 is MNHEY, CDR2 SVGAGI, per germline. Trimming stripped 5 bases from V and 3 bases from J, with 13 bases between. The CDR3 region has the DNA TGTGCCAGCAGTGCTCAGCTTGCGGACTATGGCTACACCTTC. Translated: CASSAQLADYGYTF.

This chain uses TRBV19 with TRBJ1-1; D uncertain. Trimming cost V 7 bases and J 1 base, with 13 bases left between them. There are 14 residues in the CDR3. Germline CDR1 reads LNHDA; CDR2 reads SQIVND (reference sequence). The CDR3 bases are TGTGCCAGTAAGGTACCGGGGTGGAACACTGAAGCTTTCTTT. Protein product: CASKVPGWNTEAFF.

This chain connects TRBV9 to TRBJ1-5; D is undetermined. Trimming took off 0 bases at V and 3 bases at J, with 10 bases between the two ends. CDR1 and CDR2 from the germline V gene are SGDLS and YYNGEE. This CDR3 region has 15 residues. The CDR3 loop is CASSVDGTDNQPQHF. The CDR3 bases are TGTGCCAGCAGCGTAGATGGTACAGACAATCAGCCCCAGCATTTT.

The V gene is TRBV27, the J gene TRBJ2-7; 10 bases are shared with TRBD1. This CDR3 spans 13 amino acids. Unmatched junction bases numbered 3, after V lost 4 bases and J lost 6 bases. CDR1 and CDR2 (germline): MNHEY, SMNVEV (reference sequence). In nucleotides, the CDR3 is TGTGCCAGCAGTTGGGACAGGGGTACCGAGCAGTACTTC. Protein product: CASSWDRGTEQYF.

This clone appeared once. The genes are TRBV11-3 and TRBJ2-5, with D tentatively TRBD1 (7 bases). V lost 3 bases, J lost 0 bases, and 17 bases lay in between. The CDR3 runs 17 residues. Germline CDR1 is SGHNT and CDR2 is YENEEA. The CDR3 loop is CASSLGTGEEYQETQYF. CDR3 sequence (DNA): TGTGCCAGCAGCTTGGGTACAGGGGAGGAGTACCAAGAGACCCAGTACTTC. The whole variable domain, filled in from reference TRBV11-3 and TRBJ2-5, reads EAGVVQSPRYKIIEKKQPVAFWCNPISGHNTLYWYLQNLGQGPELLIRYENEEAVDDSQLPKDRFSAERLKGVDSTLKIQPAELGDSAVYLCASSLGTGEEYQETQYFGPGTRLLVL.

The chain carries TRBV6-5 and TRBJ1-4, with a tentative D call TRBD1 (5 bases). Trimming cost V 6 bases and J 12 bases, with 20 bases left between them. This CDR3 has 14 residues. Germline CDR1 and CDR2: MNHEY and SVGAGI. DNA for the CDR3: TGTGCCAGCAGCCGCCAGACACTGGGAGGGGAACTGTTTTTT. It encodes CASSRQTLGGELFF.